This TCR beta chain derives from a study of T cell repertoires in cytomegalovirus infection. As for the study in general: CMV epitopes that were recently identified and HLA-C-restricted were used alongside well-studied HLA-B-restricted ones. Both CMV infection and a matching HLA type were indicated by public TCR beta signatures. Study observations and caveats: Cumulative public TCR beta family frequency identified carriers of CMV plus the relevant HLA. It was HLA-C-restricted CMV-specific TCR beta clonotypes that dominated the response ex vivo.

MiXCR was run by TCRdb on the reads, yielding one entry per CDR3 protein. The repertoire holds about 920,000 distinct CDR3 sequences, with roughly 30% as singletons. Germline V gene sequence: CDR1 SEHNR, CDR2 FQNEAQ (reference sequence). Trimming removed 6 bases from V and 2 bases from J; junction bases left unmatched: 3. The CDR3 spans 15 residues. This clonotype has at least ten counts. The antigen remains unidentified. V usage is TRBV7-9 and J usage is TRBJ2-5; 13 bases match TRBD2. The source was cultured CD8+ T cells from PBMCs, collected from culture after CMV antigen stimulation. The receptor comes from a human donor in good health (CMV status not recorded). Some clones in this sample may be carry-over from other donors' samples. CDR3 sequence: CASSWTSGGQETQYF. The CDR3 nucleotides read TGTGCCAGCAGTTGGACTAGCGGGGGACAAGAGACCCAGTACTTC.